This TCR beta chain originates from a study of control samples from healthy donors and cancer patients. The assay was immunoSEQ multiplex PCR, and TCRdb's table has in-frame clones only and misses some. The table lists more than 12,000 clones, approximately 77% of them singletons. CDR3 length equals 13 residues. From germline, CDR1 is LGHNT and CDR2 FRNRAP. Trimming stripped 5 bases from V and 1 base from J, with 8 bases between. The sequencing input was formalin-fixed, paraffin-embedded tissue. The chain carries TRBV12-5 and TRBJ1-2, with unresolved D. The receptor's source is a female donor with lung cancer. In DNA, the CDR3 is TGTGCTAGTGGTCACACAGATAACTATGGCTACACCTTC. As protein: CASGHTDNYGYTF.